Sequencing of this T cell receptor (beta chain) was carried out in a study of T cell repertoires in cytomegalovirus infection. Study conclusions and caveats: HLA-C-restricted CMV-specific TCR beta clonotypes prevailed in the ex vivo response.

The V end was cut by 2 bases, the J end by 0 bases, with 11 bases between. CDR1 is MNHNS and CDR2 is SASEGT in the germline V gene. The length of the CDR3 is 16 residues. From the reads, TCRdb called clonotypes with MiXCR, one entry per CDR3 protein. Among about half a million distinct CDR3 sequences, 40% to 50% were seen once, and the ten largest hold about 41%. Points on this clonotype: Its antigen is currently unknown.

The TCR sequence derives from a human donor in good health (CMV status not recorded). Some clones in this sample may be carry-over from other donors' samples. This rearrangement joins TRBV6-1 to TRBJ1-5; no reliable D call. The starting material was cultured PBMCs, obtained from culture after CMV antigen stimulation. The CDR3 DNA is TGTGCCAGCAGTGAAAACAGCCCTTATAGCAATCAGCCCCAGCATTTT. This codes for CASSENSPYSNQPQHF.